What follows are 21 T cell receptor beta chains derived from one specimen sequenced in a study of cytomegalovirus exposure and HLA in healthy donors. The PCR contained 60 Vbeta and 13 Jbeta primers. Repertoires were generated with immunoSEQ multiplex PCR, while TCRdb's copy carries only in-frame clones and drops some. The sample has 99,000 or so clones; roughly two thirds are singletons. Sequenced: PBMCs. These receptors all come from a young man in good health and CMV-seronegative.

The CDR3 DNA reads as TGTGCCAGCAGCGCCTCTAGCGGGAGGACGAATGAGCAGTTCTTC. Translation gives CASSASSGRTNEQFF. This rearrangement joins TRBV9 to TRBJ2-1, with 11 nucleotides matching TRBD2. The CDR3 sequence is 15 residues long. Germline values: CDR1 SGDLS, CDR2 YYNGEE. V lost 3 bases and J lost 7; bases outside the gene matches: 6. Filled out from reference TRBV9 and TRBJ2-1, the complete variable domain reads DSGVTQTPKHLITATGQRVTLRCSPRSGDLSVYWYQQSLDQGLQFLIQYYNGEERAKGNILERFSAQQFPDLHSELNLSSLELGDSALYFCASSASSGRTNEQFFGPGTRLTVL.

The rearrangement joins TRBV5-4 to TRBJ2-1; the match to TRBD2 covers 14 bases. Germline CDR1 is SGHNT and CDR2 is YYREEE (reference sequence). CDR3 size: 13 residues. Losses at the gene ends were 5 bases for V and 15 bases for J; bases not matched to a gene: 7. The CDR3 coding sequence is TGTGCCAGCAGAGGGACTAGCGGGAGTGGTTGGTTCTTC. It translates to CASRGTSGSGWFF.

The table lists this clone with a few counts. The rearrangement uses TRBV5-1 and TRBJ1-2; D gene unclear. This CDR3 region has 14 residues. The germline gives CDR1 SGHRS, CDR2 YFSETQ. The V end was cut by 2 bases, the J end by 6 bases, with 14 bases between. CDR3 bases: TGCGCCAGCAGCTTAGGGAGGGTATGGGATGGCTACACCTTC. Its translation is CASSLGRVWDGYTF.

J is TRBJ1-4 and V is TRBV5-8; 9 positions agree with TRBD1. Germline V gives CDR1 SGHTS, CDR2 YDEGEE. The CDR3 sequence is 17 residues long. Unmatched junction bases numbered 10, after V lost 0 bases and J lost 7 bases. The CDR3 sequence is CASSLEGQGRPSEKLFF. CDR3 nucleotides: TGTGCCAGCAGCTTGGAGGGACAGGGCCGCCCATCTGAAAAACTGTTTTTT.

The table lists this clone with a few counts. The V call is TRBV29-1, the J call TRBJ2-1, with 12 bases aligning to TRBD2. The CDR3 has 16 residues. Germline values: CDR1 SQVTM, CDR2 ANQGSEA. Germline trimming cut 4 bases from V and 5 bases from J; bases unmatched to any gene: 9. CDR3 loop: CSVAAASGRADNEQFF. CDR3 nucleotide sequence: TGCAGCGTTGCAGCGGCTAGCGGGAGGGCTGACAATGAGCAGTTCTTC.

This sequence joins TRBV27 and TRBJ2-1; D perhaps matches TRBD1 (7 bases). CDR1 is MNHEY and CDR2 is SMNVEV in the germline V gene (reference sequence). This CDR3 contains 14 residues. The V end was cut by 3 bases, the J end by 8 bases, with 14 bases between. The CDR3 here is CASSFKGGGDEQFF. The CDR3 region has the DNA TGTGCCAGCAGTTTTAAAGGAGGGGGCGATGAGCAGTTCTTC.

In its sample, this clone was seen once. The CDR3 DNA sequence: TGTGCCAGTAGCCCGATCCCGACAGCCTTGAACACTGAAGCTTTCTTT. Translating it yields CASSPIPTALNTEAFF. The rearrangement joins TRBV19 to TRBJ1-1; tentatively, D is TRBD1 (5 bases). Between the trimmed V and J ends, which lost 6 bases and 0 bases, there was a span of 17 bases. This CDR3 has 16 amino acids. Germline CDR1 is LNHDA and CDR2 is SQIVND (reference sequence).

The chain is built from TRBV5-4 and TRBJ2-1, with 7 positions matching TRBD2. With V trimmed by 10 bases and J by 4 bases, 14 bases remained unmatched. From germline, CDR1 is SGHNT and CDR2 YYREEE (reference sequence). CDR3 size: 15 residues. CDR3 DNA sequence: TGTGCCTCTCAAACGGGGCTAGCGGAGTACAATGAGCAGTTCTTC. Translating gives CASQTGLAEYNEQFF.

This clone occurred a few times. V usage is TRBV28 and J usage is TRBJ2-7; the D gene is possibly TRBD2 (6 bases). CDR3 length equals 12 residues. Germline-derived CDR1 and CDR2 are MDHEN and SYDVKM. V was trimmed by 6 bases and J by 2 bases, leaving 8 bases between them. CDR3 in amino acids: CASRGGTYEQYF. In nucleotides, the CDR3 is TGTGCCAGCAGGGGCGGGACCTACGAGCAGTACTTC.

The chain has TRBV11-2 and TRBJ1-2; 7 bases map to TRBD1. This CDR3 contains 14 residues. With 4 bases clipped from V and 5 bases from J, the junction kept 7 bases outside the gene matches. Germline V lookup: CDR1 SGHAT, CDR2 FQNNGV. DNA for the CDR3: TGTGCCAGCAGCTCCAGGGGGATATGGTATGGCTACACCTTC. It translates to CASSSRGIWYGYTF. The full variable domain, in which reference TRBV11-2 and TRBJ1-2 provide the parts outside the CDR3, is EAGVAQSPRYKIIEKRQSVAFWCNPISGHATLYWYQQILGQGPKLLIQFQNNGVVDDSQLPKDRFSAERLKGVDSTLKIQPAKLEDSAVYLCASSSRGIWYGYTFGSGTRLTVV.

This clone was seen a handful of times. The rearrangement uses TRBV14 and TRBJ1-2; weak D call: TRBD1 (6 bases). Trimming shortened V by 1 base and J by 4 bases, and 16 bases separated the two germline ends. The CDR3 loop spans 16 amino acids. Germline-derived CDR1 and CDR2 are SGHDN and FVKESK. As DNA, the CDR3 is TGTGCCAGCAGCCAAGCCCGAGCGGGGGGCGGCTATGGCTACACCTTC. Translated: CASSQARAGGGYGYTF.

The rearrangement links TRBV4-2 to TRBJ1-4; D is perhaps TRBD1 (6 bases). The germline CDR1 and CDR2 sequences are LGHNA and YNFKEQ. Trimming took 1 base from V and 1 from J, leaving 10 bases between them. This CDR3 has 16 amino acids. CDR3 in amino acids: CASSQVSGVTNEKLFF. The DNA of the CDR3 is TGTGCCAGCAGCCAAGTCTCAGGGGTAACTAATGAAAAACTGTTTTTT.

The rearrangement joins TRBV9 to TRBJ1-2; D uncertain. V was trimmed by 4 bases and J by 5 bases, leaving 21 bases between them. Looked up from germline, CDR1 is SGDLS and CDR2 is YYNGEE. The CDR3 loop spans 16 amino acids. The CDR3: CASSPSEGLTGYGYTF. For the CDR3, the DNA is TGTGCCAGCAGCCCCAGTGAGGGCCTAACTGGGTATGGCTACACCTTC.

The chain links TRBV6-1 to TRBJ1-1; D is undetermined. Germline V gene data show CDR1 as MNHNS and CDR2 as SASEGT. V lost 5 bases to trimming and J lost 3 bases, with 10 bases between them. This CDR3 spans 13 amino acids. CDR3 in DNA: TGTGCCAGCAGTCGTAGGAGTTACACTGAAGCTTTCTTT. It encodes CASSRRSYTEAFF.

The chain is built from TRBV19 and TRBJ1-1; 10 nucleotides line up with TRBD1. The CDR3 is made up of 14 amino acids. Germline values: CDR1 LNHDA, CDR2 SQIVND (reference sequence). J lost 6 bases, V lost 5 bases, and 6 bases had no gene match. The CDR3 DNA sequence: TGTGCCAGTAGTGGGGGACAGGGGTTCGCTGAAGCTTTCTTT. Its translation is CASSGGQGFAEAFF.

The rearrangement links TRBV4-3 to TRBJ2-7; 7 nucleotides match TRBD2. This CDR3 comprises 15 residues. Germline trimming cut 0 bases from V and 3 bases from J; bases unmatched to any gene: 5. The germline CDR1 and CDR2 sequences are LGHNA and YSLEER. CDR3 amino acids: CASSQEPREGYEQYF. The CDR3, as DNA: TGCGCCAGCAGCCAAGAACCAAGGGAGGGCTACGAGCAGTACTTC.

The chain is built from TRBV2 and TRBJ2-5; a weak D match, TRBD1 (6 bases). The CDR3 has 14 amino acids. Trimming left V 5 bases short and J 3 bases short, with 13 bases between. In germline, CDR1 is SNHLY, CDR2 FYNNEI. The CDR3 nucleotides read TGTGCCAGCAGTCGGGACACTGGGGAAGAGACCCAGTACTTC. Encoded protein: CASSRDTGEETQYF. Together with reference TRBV2 and TRBJ2-5, the CDR3 gives the full variable domain: EPEVTQTPSHQVTQMGQEVILRCVPISNHLYFYWYRQILGQKVEFLVSFYNNEISEKSEIFDDQFSVERPDGSNFTLKIRSTKLEDSAMYFCASSRDTGEETQYFGPGTRLLVL.

This chain uses TRBV7-8 with TRBJ1-3, with a possible D match to TRBD1 (5 bases). Germline V lookup: CDR1 SGHVS, CDR2 FQNEAQ. The ends were cut back, 4 bases at V and 0 bases at J, with 13 bases in the middle. This CDR3 region has 16 residues. CDR3 sequence: CASSWTTGLSGNTIYF. The CDR3 DNA is TGTGCCAGCAGCTGGACTACAGGACTCTCTGGAAACACCATATATTTT.

This chain uses TRBV7-2 with TRBJ2-1; D unclear. Trimming removed 3 bases at V and 6 bases at J, with 12 bases between. CDR1 is SGHTA and CDR2 is FQGNSA in the germline V gene. The CDR3 extends over 14 amino acids. The CDR3 DNA follows: TGTGCCAGCAGCTTGGGTATGCCGGGCAATGAGCAGTTCTTC. This sequence encodes CASSLGMPGNEQFF.

This chain connects TRBV18 to TRBJ2-5, with 7 bases fitting TRBD1. The CDR3 length is 14 residues. Per germline, CDR1 KGHSH and CDR2 LQKENI. The V gene end was trimmed by 4 bases and the J gene end by 3 bases; junction bases not matched to a gene: 5. CDR3 protein: CASSHNRGKETQYF. CDR3 DNA: TGTGCCAGCTCACATAACAGGGGTAAAGAGACCCAGTACTTC.

The V and J genes are TRBV18 and TRBJ2-7; D gene ambiguous. V was cut by 3 bases and J by 5 bases, with 17 bases left in between. This CDR3 contains 15 residues. Germline loops: CDR1 KGHSH, CDR2 LQKENI. In DNA form, the CDR3 reads TGTGCCAGCTCACCGGTTACCGGAGATCTGGACGAGCAGTACTTC. It translates to CASSPVTGDLDEQYF.